This T cell receptor (beta chain) was found in a study of blood T cell repertoires in COVID-19. Study details: COVID-19 samples collected from the United States, Italy and Spain covered acute and convalescent phases. PBMCs, B-cell-depleted T cells, or T cells provided the cDNA or gDNA that made up the material.

Source study methods: For nucleated cells, counts were estimated from reference gene primer amplification. Some clones are missing from TCRdb's copy, which holds only in-frame ones; the method was immunoSEQ multiplex PCR. Clone size and V and J calls were adopted from that table, with D and trimming inferred from the DNA. In the table there are about 220,000 clones, roughly 75% of which are singletons. The CDR3 covers 16 residues. Per the germline V gene, CDR1 is MNHEY and CDR2 is SVGEGT. With 6 bases removed from V and 2 bases from J, the gap between germline ends came to 14 bases. Material: peripheral blood. The chain carries TRBV6-2 or TRBV6-3 and TRBJ2-6, with D maybe TRBD1 (6 bases). The sequence was collected from a woman aged 70 to 79 with acute or convalescent COVID-19. The CDR3 loop is CASSSNRVAGANVLTF. The CDR3 DNA follows: TGTGCCAGCAGCTCGAACAGGGTCGCTGGGGCCAACGTCCTGACTTTC.